This T cell receptor beta chain was sequenced in a study of T cell responses to AZD1222 COVID-19 vaccine. The table lists this clone with a count of one. The germline V and J ends were trimmed by 4 bases and 5 bases, with 9 bases remaining between them. This CDR3 comprises 13 residues. CDR1 and CDR2 (germline): GTSNPN, SVGIG (reference sequence). TCRdb's table, derived via immunoSEQ multiplex PCR, lists solely in-frame clones and lacks some. The table records approximately 100,000 clones, around 90% of them present only once. The receptor comes from an adult in good health. This chain links TRBV30 with TRBJ1-6; perhaps TRBD1 as D (5 bases). The specimen comprised peripheral blood, sampled on day 0 of AZD1222 vaccination. CDR3 residues: CAWNEGHNSPLHF. The DNA for the CDR3 is TGTGCCTGGAACGAGGGACATAATTCACCCCTCCACTTT.